The 19 T cell receptor beta chains in this list originate from one sample, sequenced in a study of preoperative IRX-2 immunotherapy in early breast cancer. The treatment denotes: preoperative locoregional IRX-2 cytokine immunotherapy. The assay was immunoSEQ multiplex PCR, and TCRdb's table has in-frame clones only and misses some. The sample carries about 23,000 clones, about 95% recorded once. The specimen comprised tumor tissue, sampled after IRX-2 immunotherapy. Every receptor here comes from a human donor with breast cancer.

The chain couples TRBV5-5 to TRBJ2-7; 8 positions match TRBD2. The ends lost 2 bases at V and 5 bases at J; junction bases unmatched: 6. Germline lookup yields CDR1 SGHKS and CDR2 YYEKEE (reference sequence). The CDR3 runs to 14 residues. CDR3 coding DNA: TGTGCCAGCAGCTTTCCGGGGGGGCGCGACGAGCAGTACTTC. Encoded protein: CASSFPGGRDEQYF.

The V call is TRBV19, the J call TRBJ2-6; a possible D gene is TRBD2 (7 bases). Trimming left V 10 bases short and J 1 base short, with 11 bases between. The CDR3 has 14 amino acids. Germline CDR1 reads LNHDA; CDR2 reads SQIVND (reference sequence). The CDR3 sequence is CATQGLSGANVLTF. The CDR3 coding sequence is TGTGCCACACAGGGACTATCTGGGGCCAACGTCCTGACTTTC.

The J gene is TRBJ1-6, the V gene TRBV19; possibly TRBD1 for D (6 bases). This CDR3 region has 18 residues. Trimming cost V 1 base and J 0 bases, with 13 bases left between them. Germline V CDR1 and CDR2: LNHDA, SQIVND (reference sequence). The CDR3 is CASSIVGGRDSYNSPLHF. In DNA, the CDR3 is TGTGCCAGTAGTATAGTCGGGGGGCGCGACTCCTATAATTCACCCCTCCACTTT. The full variable domain, its missing parts supplied by reference TRBV19 and TRBJ1-6, is DGGITQSPKYLFRKEGQNVTLSCEQNLNHDAMYWYRQDPGQGLRLIYYSQIVNDFQKGDIAEGYSVSREKKESFPLTVTSAQKNPTAFYLCASSIVGGRDSYNSPLHFGNGTRLTVT.

The rearrangement links TRBV7-8 to TRBJ2-3, with D hard to call. The V gene's germline CDR1 is SGHVS and CDR2 FQNEAQ. This CDR3 has 18 amino acids. The V and J ends lost 5 bases and 1 base respectively, with 22 bases between them. Here the CDR3 reads CASSPTARFLKRTDTQYF. The CDR3 DNA reads as TGTGCCAGCAGCCCAACGGCGCGGTTCCTGAAGCGCACAGATACGCAGTATTTT.

V gene TRBV23-1 combines with J gene TRBJ2-4; D might be TRBD1 or TRBD2, each matching 6 bases. TRBV23-1 is an open reading frame whose function is uncertain. Trimming took off 4 bases at V and 0 bases at J, with 19 bases between the two ends. The CDR3 spans 18 residues. The CDR3 reads CASSPPGARGLAKNIQYF. CDR3 nucleotides: TGCGCCAGCAGTCCCCCGGGGGCGCGGGGCTTAGCCAAAAACATTCAGTACTTC.

This clone was seen a handful of times. The V call is TRBV11-2, the J call TRBJ2-3, with 9 nucleotides matching TRBD2. The trim removed 2 bases at V and 3 bases at J, leaving 0 bases unmatched. Germline-derived CDR1 and CDR2 are SGHAT and FQNNGV. This CDR3 contains 14 residues. The CDR3 nucleotides are TGTGCCAGCAGCTTACTAGCGGGAACAGATACGCAGTATTTT. This encodes CASSLLAGTDTQYF.

This chain uses TRBV18 with TRBJ1-5; possible D gene TRBD1, 5 bases. V lost 5 bases to trimming and J lost 7 bases, with 18 bases between them. The CDR3 runs 15 residues. The germline gives CDR1 KGHSH, CDR2 LQKENI. CDR3 sequence (DNA): TGTGCCAGCTCAGCTAATATGGGGGAAGGCCAGCCCCAGCATTTT. This translates into CASSANMGEGQPQHF.

CDR3 DNA sequence: TGTGCCAGCAGCCCAAACACAGATACGCAGTATTTT. It translates to CASSPNTDTQYF. The chain employs TRBV7-3 and TRBJ2-3; D is unresolved. The CDR3 is made up of 12 amino acids. Germline loops: CDR1 SGHTA, CDR2 FQGTGA. V dropped 5 bases and J dropped 2 bases, with 5 bases sitting between them.

The chain recombines TRBV6-5 with TRBJ1-5; maybe TRBD1 (6 bases). This CDR3 region has 13 residues. V lost 2 bases, J lost 6 bases, and 8 bases lay in between. CDR1 is MNHEY and CDR2 is SVGAGI in the germline V gene. DNA for the CDR3: TGTGCCAGCAGTTACAGGGGGAGTCAGCCCCAGCATTTT. Amino acid sequence: CASSYRGSQPQHF.

The chain has TRBV7-3 and TRBJ1-1, with D tentatively TRBD1 (6 bases). Trimming shortened V by 4 bases and J by 1 base, and 13 bases separated the two germline ends. The CDR3 has 15 residues. Germline-derived CDR1 and CDR2 are SGHTA and FQGTGA. The CDR3 here is CASSSGDIRNTEAFF. The CDR3, as DNA: TGTGCCAGCAGCTCGGGGGACATTCGGAACACTGAAGCTTTCTTT.

V is TRBV28 and J is TRBJ2-1; TRBD2 agrees at 7 bases. Germline lookup yields CDR1 MDHEN and CDR2 SYDVKM. J gave up 3 bases and V 6 bases, and 5 bases lay outside the gene matches. This CDR3 comprises 14 residues. The CDR3 is CASRREVRYNEQFF. CDR3 nucleotide sequence: TGTGCCAGCAGACGGGAGGTACGCTACAATGAGCAGTTCTTC.

The rearrangement joins TRBV25-1 to TRBJ2-7; D is perhaps TRBD2 (6 bases). Trimming took 4 bases from V and 5 from J, leaving 15 bases between them. The CDR3 consists of 14 residues. Germline V gene lookup returns CDR1 MGHDK and CDR2 SYGVNS. The CDR3 DNA reads as TGTGCCAGCAGTGGTTCCGCGGGAATCAACGAGCAGTACTTC. It is translated as CASSGSAGINEQYF.

The chain carries TRBV30 and TRBJ1-2; the match to TRBD1 covers 8 bases. V lost 4 bases, J lost 6 bases, and 1 base stayed unmatched. Germline V gene sequence: CDR1 GTSNPN, CDR2 SVGIG (reference sequence). The CDR3 length is 11 residues. The CDR3 DNA reads TGTGCCTGGACAGGGGGCCATGGCTACACCTTC. This gives the protein CAWTGGHGYTF.

The chain employs TRBV28 and TRBJ2-3, with D possibly TRBD2 on 6 matching bases. CDR1 and CDR2 (germline): MDHEN, SYDVKM. The CDR3 length is 14 residues. V was trimmed by 8 bases and J by 8 bases, leaving 20 bases between them. CDR3 sequence reads: CASWGELESRTQYF. CDR3 nucleotide sequence: TGTGCCAGCTGGGGGGAGCTGGAATCCCGTACGCAGTATTTT. Together with reference TRBV28 and TRBJ2-3, the CDR3 gives the full variable domain: DVKVTQSSRYLVKRTGEKVFLECVQDMDHENMFWYRQDPGLGLRLIYFSYDVKMKEKGDIPEGYSVSREKKERFSLILESASTNQTSMYLCASWGELESRTQYFGPGTRLTVL.

The chain combines TRBV7-3 with TRBJ2-3; 13 bases fit TRBD2. Germline trimming cut 5 bases from V and 2 bases from J; bases unmatched to any gene: 10. The CDR3 contains 18 residues. Germline CDR1 is SGHTA and CDR2 is FQGTGA. The CDR3 reads CASSIGTSGDTSTDTQYF. CDR3 DNA: TGTGCCAGCAGCATCGGGACTAGCGGGGATACATCCACAGATACGCAGTATTTT.

This clone was picked up one time. The V gene is TRBV9, the J gene TRBJ1-1, with 8 bases identical to TRBD1. In germline, CDR1 is SGDLS, CDR2 YYNGEE. V gave up 0 bases and J gave up 1 base; unmatched junction bases: 2. This CDR3 is built from 15 residues. For the CDR3, the DNA is TGTGCCAGCAGCGTAGATGACAGGGGGAACACTGAAGCTTTCTTT. Its protein is CASSVDDRGNTEAFF.

The chain combines TRBV27 with TRBJ2-7; D is ambiguous. The CDR3 length is 13 residues. V was pared by 7 bases and J by 6 bases, with 16 bases between. The germline gives CDR1 MNHEY, CDR2 SMNVEV (reference sequence). CDR3 in amino acids: CASTTGSFGEQYF. The CDR3 region has the DNA TGTGCCAGCACTACTGGGTCCTTCGGCGAGCAGTACTTC.

The chain links TRBV25-1 to TRBJ2-7; D might be TRBD1 or TRBD2, each matching 5 bases. This CDR3 region has 14 residues. Germline V gene lookup returns CDR1 MGHDK and CDR2 SYGVNS. V dropped 3 bases and J dropped 5 bases, with 14 bases sitting between them. The CDR3 coding sequence is TGTGCCAGCAGTGATAGAGGGGCGCGCCACGAGCAGTACTTC. Its protein is CASSDRGARHEQYF.

The chain recombines TRBV7-2 with TRBJ1-2; 9 bases agree with TRBD1. V gave up 2 bases and J gave up 5 bases; unmatched junction bases: 12. The V gene's germline CDR1 is SGHTA and CDR2 FQGNSA. There are 17 residues in the CDR3. CDR3 sequence (DNA): TGTGCCAGCAGCTTAAGTAACAGGGGGCCCGGTCTTTATGGCTACACCTTC. It encodes CASSLSNRGPGLYGYTF.